Presented here are 17 T cell receptor beta chains from one specimen sequenced in a study of T cells in Graves' hyperthyroidism and ophthalmopathy. Using RNA transcripts as the source, TCR beta CDR3 regions were amplified. The HTBI primer set was used in a first-round RT-PCR of the TCR CDR3. In TCRdb, the multiplex PCR reads were re-called with MiXCR into one record per CDR3 protein. Found here are a few hundred thousand distinct CDR3 sequences, more than 15% of them singletons; the top ten hold 2.5% to 4%. Sample: blood. The receptors shown here come from a woman aged 40 to 50 with Graves' ophthalmopathy.

This clonotype is a singleton in its sample. J is TRBJ2-7 and V is TRBV7-2, with 10 bases fitting TRBD1. V lost 1 base, J lost 5 bases, and 5 bases stayed unmatched. Per the germline V gene, CDR1 is SGHTA and CDR2 is FQGNSA. There are 15 residues in the CDR3. The DNA of the CDR3 is TGTGCCAGCAGCTTAGGGGACAGGGGTCGGAACGAGCAGTACTTC. This sequence encodes CASSLGDRGRNEQYF.

This clonotype was detected ten times or more. The V call is TRBV2, the J call TRBJ1-1, with TRBD1 as a possible D gene (5 bases). This CDR3 comprises 14 residues. Trimming removed 7 bases at V and 10 bases at J, with 22 bases between. Germline-derived CDR1 and CDR2 are SNHLY and FYNNEI. The CDR3 protein is CASIGGTLTWGAFF. The DNA for the CDR3 is TGTGCCAGCATTGGGGGTACCCTTACATGGGGAGCTTTCTTT.

There are a few counts of this clonotype. V is TRBV12-3 or TRBV12-4 and J is TRBJ2-2; 7 bases match TRBD1. This CDR3 comprises 14 residues. V was clipped by 3 bases and J by 7 bases; unmatched bases: 5. The CDR3 protein is CASSFRGGDGELFF. The CDR3 coding sequence is TGTGCCAGCAGTTTTAGAGGGGGCGACGGGGAGCTGTTTTTT.

This clonotype occurred a few times. V usage is TRBV20-1 and J usage is TRBJ2-2; tentative D call: TRBD2 (6 bases). CDR3 size: 13 residues. Germline assignment: CDR1 DFQATT and CDR2 SNEGSKA (reference sequence). Trimming removed 4 bases at V and 3 bases at J, with 9 bases between. The CDR3, as DNA: TGCAGTGCTAAGGCGGGACACACCGGGGAGCTGTTTTTT. Encoded protein: CSAKAGHTGELFF.

This clonotype was detected ten times or more. This sequence joins TRBV5-6 and TRBJ2-1, with 11 bases aligning to TRBD2. Germline CDR1 and CDR2: SGHDT and YYEEEE. CDR3 size: 20 residues. Trimming took 2 bases from V and 0 from J; bases not matched to a gene: 13. DNA for the CDR3: TGTGCCAGCAGCTTCTACCTAGCGGGAGGCAGTTCCTTCTCCTACAATGAGCAGTTCTTC. Translation: CASSFYLAGGSSFSYNEQFF. The full variable domain, completed using reference TRBV5-6 and TRBJ2-1, is DAGVTQSPTHLIKTRGQQVTLRCSPKSGHDTVSWYQQALGQGPQFIFQYYEEEERQRGNFPDRFSGHQFPNYSSELNVNALLLGDSALYLCASSFYLAGGSSFSYNEQFFGPGTRLTVL.

The DNA of the CDR3 is TGCAGTGCCCCTGGGACTTCCTCAGATACGCAGTATTTT. Amino acids: CSAPGTSSDTQYF. The gene calls are TRBV20-1 and TRBJ2-3; a weak D match, TRBD2 (6 bases). Trimming shortened V by 6 bases and J by 4 bases, and 14 bases separated the two germline ends. The V gene's germline CDR1 is DFQATT and CDR2 SNEGSKA (reference sequence). This CDR3 spans 13 amino acids.

This clonotype showed up many times. This chain links TRBV30 with TRBJ1-1; unclear D gene. Germline CDR1 GTSNPN, CDR2 SVGIG (reference sequence). The CDR3 length is 11 residues. The CDR3 DNA reads TGTGCGGTCCCGGGGAGGACTGAAGCTTTCTTT. Encoded protein: CAVPGRTEAFF.

This clonotype was recorded many times. The chain couples TRBV5-1 to TRBJ1-1, with TRBD1 as a possible D gene (6 bases). Trimming cost V 0 bases and J 10 bases, with 13 bases left between them. The CDR3 is made up of 13 amino acids. Germline CDR1 reads SGHRS; CDR2 reads YFSETQ. CDR3 sequence: CASSLAEGGTAFF. CDR3 sequence (DNA): TGCGCCAGCAGCTTGGCCGAGGGGGGTACAGCTTTCTTT.

At least ten counts were recorded for this clonotype. V is TRBV11-2 and J is TRBJ2-3, with D possibly matching TRBD2 (5 bases). Germline V gene sequence: CDR1 SGHAT, CDR2 FQNNGV. The CDR3 has 16 amino acids. Between the trimmed V and J ends, which lost 1 base and 3 bases, there was a span of 14 bases. The CDR3 loop reads CASSLVASFETDTQYF. The DNA of the CDR3 is TGTGCCAGCAGCTTAGTCGCTAGCTTTGAAACAGATACGCAGTATTTT.

V gene TRBV5-1 combines with J gene TRBJ2-1; D remains ambiguous. Germline V gene data show CDR1 as SGHRS and CDR2 as YFSETQ. The germline V and J ends were trimmed by 5 bases and 4 bases, with 16 bases remaining between them. There are 15 residues in the CDR3. Written as DNA, the CDR3 is TGCGCCAGCAGGGATGGTGGCCAAATGTACAATGAGCAGTTCTTC. It yields the protein CASRDGGQMYNEQFF.

This clonotype was observed a few times. The gene calls are TRBV6-1 and TRBJ1-5; D unclear. This CDR3 spans 14 amino acids. CDR1 and CDR2 (germline): MNHNS, SASEGT. The ends were cut back, 3 bases at V and 5 bases at J, with 11 bases in the middle. The CDR3 loop is CASSDSSPYQPQHF. The CDR3 nucleotides read TGTGCCAGCAGTGATTCCAGTCCCTATCAGCCCCAGCATTTT.

This clonotype was detected ten times or more. V usage is TRBV5-1 and J usage is TRBJ1-1; 7 bases agree with TRBD1. Germline V lookup: CDR1 SGHRS, CDR2 YFSETQ. The CDR3 has 16 amino acids. The junction had 9 bases not matched to a gene; V was cut back by 2 bases and J by 2 bases. CDR3 protein: CASSLRGGAGNTEAFF. The CDR3 region has the DNA TGCGCCAGCAGCTTAAGAGGGGGCGCCGGTAACACTGAAGCTTTCTTT.

The chain carries TRBV10-3 and TRBJ2-7, with 11 bases aligning to TRBD1. V dropped 4 bases and J dropped 6; count of bases not matched to a gene: 5. The CDR3 extends over 14 amino acids. Germline V lookup: CDR1 ENHRY, CDR2 SYGVKD. This CDR3 reads CAISAGQGAGEQYF. CDR3 coding DNA: TGTGCCATCAGTGCAGGACAGGGGGCCGGCGAGCAGTACTTC.

The chain carries TRBV7-9 and TRBJ1-6; TRBD1 matches at 8 bases. Germline V CDR1 and CDR2: SEHNR, FQNEAQ (reference sequence). This CDR3 has 18 residues. The V gene end was trimmed by 4 bases and the J gene end by 9 bases; junction bases not matched to a gene: 17. The CDR3 reads CASSSGTRTGNVGSPLHF. The CDR3 DNA reads TGTGCCAGCAGCTCAGGGACGAGGACAGGGAATGTCGGTTCACCCCTCCACTTT.

The sample holds many counts of this clonotype. This sequence joins TRBV30 and TRBJ2-2; no reliable D call. This CDR3 comprises 13 residues. V was cut by 3 bases and J by 4 bases, with 9 bases left in between. Per the germline V gene, CDR1 is GTSNPN and CDR2 is SVGIG (reference sequence). In DNA form, the CDR3 reads TGTGCCTGGAGGACCTCTGGCACCGGGGAGCTGTTTTTT. Its translation: CAWRTSGTGELFF.

This clonotype came up many times. The chain uses TRBV29-1 and TRBJ2-1, with D possibly matching TRBD2 (7 bases). V was pared by 4 bases and J by 9 bases, with 28 bases between. Germline CDR1 reads SQVTM; CDR2 reads ANQGSEA. The CDR3 is made up of 17 amino acids. CDR3 in amino acids: CSVGGGRTGVPGVEQFF. Written as DNA, the CDR3 is TGCAGCGTTGGGGGGGGCAGGACCGGCGTCCCGGGTGTTGAGCAGTTCTTC.

This clonotype was detected a few times. The genes are TRBV6-1 and TRBJ2-7; no reliable D call. Trimming pared 6 bases from V and 1 base from J, leaving 16 bases between. The CDR3 runs 15 residues. Germline V gene sequence: CDR1 MNHNS, CDR2 SASEGT. CDR3 sequence: CASRSTGRHSYEQYF. CDR3 nucleotides: TGTGCCAGCAGGTCGACTGGGCGGCATTCCTACGAGCAGTACTTC.